These 10 T cell receptor beta chains were all obtained from the same sample, sequenced in a study of T cells in tuberculosis. Produced via immunoSEQ multiplex PCR; TCRdb's table is partial and in-frame only. The sample records 25,000 to 30,000 clones, more than 85% being singletons. Sequencing used PBMCs. The receptors were sampled from a donor between 10 and 35 years old with latent tuberculosis or without tuberculosis infection.

The chain carries TRBV4-3 and TRBJ2-2; TRBD2 aligns across 8 bases. V shed 0 bases, J shed 2 bases, and the junction held 11 bases outside the gene matches. This CDR3 comprises 19 residues. Per the germline V gene, CDR1 is LGHNA and CDR2 is YSLEER. The CDR3, as DNA: TGCGCCAGCAGCCAAGATCGGGGGGGCCGATTTTTTAACACCGGGGAGCTGTTTTTT. Its protein product is CASSQDRGGRFFNTGELFF.

V usage is TRBV4-3 and J usage is TRBJ1-5; D gene uncertain. The CDR3 covers 13 residues. CDR1 and CDR2 (germline): LGHNA, YSLEER. Trimming removed 1 base from V and 4 bases from J, with 5 bases in between. This chain's CDR3 is CASSQALNQPQHF. Here the CDR3 DNA reads TGCGCCAGCAGCCAAGCTCTTAATCAGCCCCAGCATTTT.

The V gene is TRBV6-5, the J gene TRBJ1-2; 9 bases are shared with TRBD1. Trimming took 5 bases from V and 5 from J; bases not matched to a gene: 6. CDR3 length equals 14 residues. Germline CDR1 reads MNHEY; CDR2 reads SVGAGI. Written as DNA, the CDR3 is TGTGCCAGCAGTCCACAGGGGGCGCATTATGGCTACACCTTC. This sequence encodes CASSPQGAHYGYTF.

V is TRBV2 and J is TRBJ2-3; no firm D call. The germline CDR1 and CDR2 sequences are SNHLY and FYNNEI. Trimming left V 10 bases short and J 10 bases short, with 18 bases between. CDR3 size: 12 residues. The CDR3 DNA reads as TGTGCCACTACCCCCGAACGCGAGGCGCAGTATTTT. This encodes CATTPEREAQYF. The whole variable domain, filled in from reference TRBV2 and TRBJ2-3, reads EPEVTQTPSHQVTQMGQEVILRCVPISNHLYFYWYRQILGQKVEFLVSFYNNEISEKSEIFDDQFSVERPDGSNFTLKIRSTKLEDSAMYFCATTPEREAQYFGPGTRLTVL.

This chain connects TRBV6-5 to TRBJ1-1, with 9 nucleotides matching TRBD1. Trimming took 5 bases from V and 5 from J; bases not matched to a gene: 6. Germline CDR1 reads MNHEY; CDR2 reads SVGAGI. This CDR3 contains 14 residues. The CDR3 sequence: CASSTQGAKTEAFF. CDR3 bases: TGTGCCAGCAGTACACAGGGGGCGAAGACTGAAGCTTTCTTT.

V and J are TRBV6-5 and TRBJ2-7, with 8 nucleotides matching TRBD1. CDR1 MNHEY and CDR2 SVGAGI come from the germline V gene. Trimming removed 5 bases from V and 6 bases from J; junction bases left unmatched: 12. This CDR3 has 15 amino acids. This CDR3 is CASSNNRGTLTEQYF. CDR3 in DNA: TGTGCCAGCAGTAATAACAGGGGGACCCTCACCGAGCAGTACTTC.

V usage is TRBV10-3 and J usage is TRBJ2-2; 8 positions agree with TRBD1. Germline V gene sequence: CDR1 ENHRY, CDR2 SYGVKD. The CDR3 totals 20 residues. J lost 7 bases, V lost 6 bases, and 25 bases had no gene match. The CDR3 sequence: CAISGGPRTGNSRTGGELFF. CDR3 in DNA: TGTGCCATCAGCGGGGGCCCCCGGACAGGGAATAGTCGAACAGGCGGGGAGCTGTTTTTT.

The chain couples TRBV7-9 to TRBJ1-1; 8 bases are shared with TRBD1. The CDR3 is made up of 16 amino acids. V trimming: 1 base; J trimming: 2 bases; junction bases outside the gene matches: 6. The V gene's germline CDR1 is SEHNR and CDR2 FQNEAQ (reference sequence). CDR3 region: CASSLGTGLLNTEAFF. The DNA of the CDR3 is TGTGCCAGCAGCTTAGGGACAGGGCTTCTAAACACTGAAGCTTTCTTT.

J is TRBJ1-2 and V is TRBV19, with 8 positions matching TRBD1. Germline CDR1 and CDR2: LNHDA and SQIVND (reference sequence). V shed 1 base, J shed 0 bases, and the junction held 4 bases outside the gene matches. The CDR3 is 16 residues long. Here the CDR3 DNA reads TGTGCCAGTAGTATAGGGGACAGGCTCCCTAACTATGGCTACACCTTC. This encodes CASSIGDRLPNYGYTF.

The chain has TRBV5-4 and TRBJ2-2; a weak D match, TRBD2 (6 bases). The CDR3 loop spans 14 amino acids. Trimming stripped 3 bases from V and 6 bases from J, with 12 bases between. The germline gives CDR1 SGHNT, CDR2 YYREEE (reference sequence). The CDR3 is CASSSGTPPGELFF. DNA for the CDR3: TGTGCCAGCAGCTCCGGGACTCCTCCCGGGGAGCTGTTTTTT.